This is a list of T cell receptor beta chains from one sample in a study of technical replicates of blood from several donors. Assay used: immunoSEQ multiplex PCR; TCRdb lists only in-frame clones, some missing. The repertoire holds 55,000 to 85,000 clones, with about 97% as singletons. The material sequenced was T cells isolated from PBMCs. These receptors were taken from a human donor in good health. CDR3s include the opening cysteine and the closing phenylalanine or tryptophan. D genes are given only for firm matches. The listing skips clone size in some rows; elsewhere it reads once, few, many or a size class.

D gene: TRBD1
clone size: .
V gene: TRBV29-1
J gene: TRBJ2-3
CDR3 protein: CSVQQGRDTQYF
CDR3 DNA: TGCAGCGTTCAACAGGGGAGAGATACGCAGTATTTT

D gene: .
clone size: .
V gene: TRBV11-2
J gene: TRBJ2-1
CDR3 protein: CASSFGLNNEQFF
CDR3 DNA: TGTGCCAGCAGCTTTGGACTAAACAATGAGCAGTTCTTC

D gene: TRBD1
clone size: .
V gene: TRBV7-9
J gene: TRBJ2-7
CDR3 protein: CASRTGNSYEQYF
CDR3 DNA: TGTGCCAGCAGGACAGGGAATTCCTACGAGCAGTACTTC

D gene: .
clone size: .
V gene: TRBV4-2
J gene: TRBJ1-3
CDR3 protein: CASRYSRDYTIYF
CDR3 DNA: TGTGCCAGCAGATATAGCAGGGACTACACCATATATTTT

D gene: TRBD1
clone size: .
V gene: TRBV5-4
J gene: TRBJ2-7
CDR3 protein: CASTDRGKYEQYF
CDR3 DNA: TGTGCCAGCACAGACAGGGGAAAGTACGAGCAGTACTTC

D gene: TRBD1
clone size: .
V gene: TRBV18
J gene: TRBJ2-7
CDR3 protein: CASSVLSGTGSYEQYF
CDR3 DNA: TGTGCCAGCTCTGTTTTGTCCGGGACAGGGTCGTACGAGCAGTACTTC

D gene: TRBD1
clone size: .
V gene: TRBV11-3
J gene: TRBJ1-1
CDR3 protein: CASSPNPGQGARTEAFF
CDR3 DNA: TGTGCCAGCAGCCCGAACCCGGGACAGGGGGCACGGACTGAAGCTTTCTTT

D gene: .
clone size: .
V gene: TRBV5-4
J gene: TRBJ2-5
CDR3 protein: CASSLDQKLETQYF
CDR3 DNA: TGTGCCAGCAGCTTGGATCAAAAGCTCGAGACCCAGTACTTC

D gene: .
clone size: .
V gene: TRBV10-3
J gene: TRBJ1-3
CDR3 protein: CAILEESLGNTIYF
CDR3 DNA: TGTGCCATCCTGGAGGAGTCCCTCGGAAACACCATATATTTT

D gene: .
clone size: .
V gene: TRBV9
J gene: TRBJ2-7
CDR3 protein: CASSSGGSTYEQYF
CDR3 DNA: TGTGCCAGCAGCTCTGGGGGGAGTACCTACGAGCAGTACTTC

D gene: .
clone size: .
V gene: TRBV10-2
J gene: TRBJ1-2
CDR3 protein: CASSEFLAGQYGYTF
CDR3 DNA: TGCGCCAGCAGTGAGTTTTTAGCGGGACAATATGGCTACACCTTC

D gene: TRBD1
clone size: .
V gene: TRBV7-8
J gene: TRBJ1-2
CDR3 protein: CASMPGTGIGYTF
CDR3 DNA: TGTGCCAGCATGCCCGGGACAGGGATTGGCTACACCTTC

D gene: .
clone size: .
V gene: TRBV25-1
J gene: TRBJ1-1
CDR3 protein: CASVKGRDTEAFF
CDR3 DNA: TGTGCCAGCGTGAAGGGCAGGGACACTGAAGCTTTCTTT

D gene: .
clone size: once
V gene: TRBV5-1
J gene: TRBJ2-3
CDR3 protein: CASSLGVWGGTDTQYF
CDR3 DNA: TGCGCCAGCAGCTTGGGAGTGTGGGGGGGCACAGATACGCAGTATTTT

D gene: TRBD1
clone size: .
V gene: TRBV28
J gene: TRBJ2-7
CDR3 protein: CASSLYLLEGTGNEQYF
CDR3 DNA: TGTGCCAGCAGTTTGTACCTCCTAGAGGGGACAGGGAATGAGCAGTACTTC

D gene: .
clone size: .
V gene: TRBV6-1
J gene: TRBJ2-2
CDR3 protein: CASSDREDGELFF
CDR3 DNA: TGTGCCAGCAGTGACAGGGAGGACGGGGAGCTGTTTTTT

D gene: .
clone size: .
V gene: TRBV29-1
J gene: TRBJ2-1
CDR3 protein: CSVVVRYNEQFF
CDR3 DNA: TGCAGCGTTGTCGTGAGGTACAATGAGCAGTTCTTC

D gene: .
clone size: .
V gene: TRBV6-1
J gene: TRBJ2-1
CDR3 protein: CASRDFGNEQFF
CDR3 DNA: TGTGCCAGCAGGGACTTCGGCAATGAGCAGTTCTTC

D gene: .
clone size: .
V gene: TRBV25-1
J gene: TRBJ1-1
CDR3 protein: CASSESLGQVNTEAFF
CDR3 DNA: TGTGCCAGCAGTGAATCCTTGGGGCAGGTGAACACTGAAGCTTTCTTT

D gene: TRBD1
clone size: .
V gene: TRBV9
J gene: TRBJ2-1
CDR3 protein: CASSILGDRGYNEQFF
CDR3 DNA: TGTGCCAGCAGCATCTTAGGGGACAGGGGGTACAATGAGCAGTTCTTC

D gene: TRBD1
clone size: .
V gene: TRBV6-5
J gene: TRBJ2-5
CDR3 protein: CASRGQGAGGTQYF
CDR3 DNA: TGTGCCAGCAGGGGACAGGGGGCGGGAGGGACCCAGTACTTC

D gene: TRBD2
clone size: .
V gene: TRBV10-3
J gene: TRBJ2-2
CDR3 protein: CAIKGGRAGELFF
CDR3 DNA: TGTGCCATCAAAGGCGGGAGGGCCGGGGAGCTGTTTTTT

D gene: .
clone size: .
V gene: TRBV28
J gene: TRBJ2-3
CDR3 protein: CASSFIQDTQYF
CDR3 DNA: TGTGCCAGCAGTTTCATTCAAGATACGCAGTATTTT

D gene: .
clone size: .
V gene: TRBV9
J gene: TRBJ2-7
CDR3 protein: CASSVVSGVGYEQYF
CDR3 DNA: TGTGCCAGCAGCGTAGTTAGCGGAGTGGGCTACGAGCAGTACTTC

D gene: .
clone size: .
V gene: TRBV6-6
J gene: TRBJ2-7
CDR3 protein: CASALGQRDYEQYF
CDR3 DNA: TGTGCCAGCGCCCTGGGGCAGAGAGACTACGAGCAGTACTTC

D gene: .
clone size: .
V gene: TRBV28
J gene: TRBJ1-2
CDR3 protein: CASSLASYNYGYTF
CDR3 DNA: TGTGCCAGCAGTTTAGCGAGCTATAACTATGGCTACACCTTC

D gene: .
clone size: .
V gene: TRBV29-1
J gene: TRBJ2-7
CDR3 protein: CSVAGGEFTNEQYF
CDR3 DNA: TGCAGCGTCGCCGGTGGAGAGTTTACCAACGAGCAGTACTTC

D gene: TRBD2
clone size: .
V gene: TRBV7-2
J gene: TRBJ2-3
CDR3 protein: CASSGLAGVADTQYF
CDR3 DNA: TGTGCCAGCAGTGGACTAGCGGGAGTGGCAGATACGCAGTATTTT

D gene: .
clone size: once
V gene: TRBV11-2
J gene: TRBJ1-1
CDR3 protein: CASSLVYGLEAFF
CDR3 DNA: TGTGCCAGCAGCTTAGTTTACGGACTTGAAGCTTTCTTT

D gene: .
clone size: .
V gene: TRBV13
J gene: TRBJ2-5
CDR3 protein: CASSLGPHGFEETQYF
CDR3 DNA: TGTGCCAGCAGCTTAGGCCCCCACGGGTTCGAAGAGACCCAGTACTTC

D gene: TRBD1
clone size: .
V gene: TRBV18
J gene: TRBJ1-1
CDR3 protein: CASSSDRGEAFF
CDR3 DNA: TGTGCCAGCTCCTCGGACAGGGGCGAGGCTTTCTTT

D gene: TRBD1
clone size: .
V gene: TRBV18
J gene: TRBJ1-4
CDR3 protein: CASSPPGQLEKLFF
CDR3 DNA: TGTGCCAGCTCACCACCGGGACAGCTTGAAAAACTGTTTTTT

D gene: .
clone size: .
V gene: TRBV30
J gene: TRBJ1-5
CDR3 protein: CACGTPNQPQHF
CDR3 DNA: TGTGCCTGCGGGACACCGAATCAGCCCCAGCATTTT

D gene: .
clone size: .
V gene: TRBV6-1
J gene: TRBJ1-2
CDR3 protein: CASSDLGAGAYGYTF
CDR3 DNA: TGTGCCAGCAGTGACTTAGGGGCGGGGGCCTATGGCTACACCTTC

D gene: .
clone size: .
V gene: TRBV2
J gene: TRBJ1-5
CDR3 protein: CASSGQRSESQHF
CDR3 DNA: TGTGCCAGCAGTGGCCAGCGCTCAGAGTCCCAGCATTTT

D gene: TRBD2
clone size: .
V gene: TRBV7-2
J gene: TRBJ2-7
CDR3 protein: CASSLYYSGGYEQYF
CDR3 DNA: TGTGCCAGCAGCTTATACTATAGCGGGGGCTACGAGCAGTACTTC

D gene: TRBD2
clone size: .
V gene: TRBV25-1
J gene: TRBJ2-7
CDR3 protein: CASSESLAGVGGDEQYF
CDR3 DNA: TGTGCCAGCAGTGAAAGTCTAGCGGGAGTGGGGGGAGACGAGCAGTACTTC

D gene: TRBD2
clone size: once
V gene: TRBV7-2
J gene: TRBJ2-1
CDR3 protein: CASSPQLAGKGNEQFF
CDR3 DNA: TGTGCCAGCAGCCCGCAACTAGCGGGGAAGGGAAATGAGCAGTTCTTC

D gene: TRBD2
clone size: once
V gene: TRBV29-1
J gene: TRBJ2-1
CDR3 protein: CSVILAGPNEQFF
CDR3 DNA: TGCAGCGTTATCCTAGCGGGACCGAATGAGCAGTTCTTC

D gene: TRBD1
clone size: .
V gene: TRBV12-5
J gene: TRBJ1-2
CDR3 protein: CASGSGQGTGYTF
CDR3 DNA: TGTGCTAGTGGTTCGGGACAGGGGACCGGCTACACCTTC

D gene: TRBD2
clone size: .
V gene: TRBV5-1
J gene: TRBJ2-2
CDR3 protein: CASSSSGGSITGELFF
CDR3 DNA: TGCGCCAGCAGTTCCTCCGGCGGGAGTATAACCGGGGAGCTGTTTTTT

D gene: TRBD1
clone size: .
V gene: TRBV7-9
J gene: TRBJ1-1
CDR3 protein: CASSPRGTVRGGTEAFF
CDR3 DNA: TGTGCCAGCAGCCCAAGAGGGACAGTCAGAGGCGGCACTGAAGCTTTCTTT

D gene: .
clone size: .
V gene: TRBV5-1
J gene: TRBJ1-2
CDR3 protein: CASSPGGQGHGYTF
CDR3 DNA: TGCGCCAGCAGCCCCGGGGGGCAGGGCCATGGCTACACCTTC

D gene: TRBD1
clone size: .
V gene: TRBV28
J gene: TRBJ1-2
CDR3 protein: CASKTGTGTGYTF
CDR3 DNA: TGTGCCAGCAAGACCGGGACAGGGACCGGCTACACCTTC

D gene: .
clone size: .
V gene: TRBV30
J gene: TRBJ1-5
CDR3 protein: CAWSSGGNQPQHF
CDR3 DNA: TGTGCCTGGAGTTCGGGGGGCAATCAGCCCCAGCATTTT

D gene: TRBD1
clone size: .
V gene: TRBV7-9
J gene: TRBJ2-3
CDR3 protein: CASSLERGQGTQYF
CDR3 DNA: TGTGCCAGCAGCTTAGAGAGGGGGCAGGGTACGCAGTATTTT

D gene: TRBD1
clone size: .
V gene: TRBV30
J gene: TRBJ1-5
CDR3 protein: CAWNLGTAQPQHF
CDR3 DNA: TGTGCCTGGAATCTTGGGACAGCCCAGCCCCAGCATTTT

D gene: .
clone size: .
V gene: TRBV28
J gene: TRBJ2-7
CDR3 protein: CATNSPDSHSYEQYF
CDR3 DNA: TGTGCCACGAATTCCCCTGACAGCCACTCCTACGAGCAGTACTTC